The clone carrying this T cell receptor beta chain showed up just a few times. Antigen specificity is unknown. Researchers used 5'RACE with constant-segment primers to make TCR alpha and TCR beta cDNA libraries that carry sample barcodes and UMIs. TCRdb ran MiXCR on the 5' RACE reads and lists one entry per CDR3 protein. The repertoire holds roughly 220,000 distinct CDR3 sequences, with 9.5% as singletons. V dropped 6 bases and J dropped 1 base, with 11 bases sitting between them. Germline CDR1 and CDR2: SGHTA and FQGNSA. There are 14 residues in the CDR3. This sample was included in a study of T-cell memory formation after mild COVID-19. Study-level background: In these data, TCR clusters were largely donor specific.

Study-wide points: Cross-reactive memory seemingly joined, as some responding clones were found in pre-infection memory. The study found balanced CD4/CD8 in clones contracting day 15 to 85 and a CD4+ lean in later expanders.

The clonotype comes from a young man who had mild COVID-19 (a few samples of this study predate the infection). Cell type and time point are not known. V gene TRBV7-2 combines with J gene TRBJ2-3, with D perhaps TRBD2 (6 bases). The specimen sequenced was PBMCs or a T cell subset sorted from them (not recorded which). In DNA form, the CDR3 reads TGTGCCAGCAGTCGGAGGGAGGGCACAGATACGCAGTATTTT. This encodes CASSRREGTDTQYF.